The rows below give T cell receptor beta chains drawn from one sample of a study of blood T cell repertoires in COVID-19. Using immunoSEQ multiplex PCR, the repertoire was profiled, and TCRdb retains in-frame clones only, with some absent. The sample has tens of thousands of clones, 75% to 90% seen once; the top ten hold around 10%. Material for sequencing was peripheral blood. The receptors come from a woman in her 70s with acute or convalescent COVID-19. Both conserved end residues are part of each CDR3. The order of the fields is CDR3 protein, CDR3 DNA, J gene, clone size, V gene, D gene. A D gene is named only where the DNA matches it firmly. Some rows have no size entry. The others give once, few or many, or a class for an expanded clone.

cdr3_aa: CASSQGHNTGELFF
cdr3_nt: TGTGCCAGCAGCCAAGGGCACAACACCGGGGAGCTGTTTTTT
j_call: TRBJ2-2
clone_size: -
v_call: TRBV3-1/TRBV3-2
d_call: -

cdr3_aa: CATTRGGPYNEQFF
cdr3_nt: TGTGCCACTACGCGGGGGGGCCCCTACAATGAGCAGTTCTTC
j_call: TRBJ2-1
clone_size: -
v_call: TRBV6-5
d_call: TRBD2

cdr3_aa: CASSLVGVPYNEQFF
cdr3_nt: TGTGCCAGCAGTTTGGTAGGGGTCCCCTACAATGAGCAGTTCTTC
j_call: TRBJ2-1
clone_size: -
v_call: TRBV27
d_call: -

cdr3_aa: CASSIQGDTGELFF
cdr3_nt: TGTGCCAGCAGTATCCAGGGTGACACCGGGGAGCTGTTTTTT
j_call: TRBJ2-2
clone_size: -
v_call: TRBV2
d_call: -

cdr3_aa: CASSHRDRGKETQYF
cdr3_nt: TGTGCCAGCAGCCACCGGGACAGGGGAAAAGAGACCCAGTACTTC
j_call: TRBJ2-5
clone_size: -
v_call: TRBV7-3
d_call: TRBD1

cdr3_aa: CATSSPGTGKTEAFF
cdr3_nt: TGTGCCACCAGCAGCCCCGGGACAGGGAAGACTGAAGCTTTCTTT
j_call: TRBJ1-1
clone_size: -
v_call: TRBV15
d_call: TRBD1

cdr3_aa: CASSLGGDFQETQYF
cdr3_nt: TGTGCCAGCTCCCTCGGGGGGGACTTCCAAGAGACCCAGTACTTC
j_call: TRBJ2-5
clone_size: -
v_call: TRBV2
d_call: TRBD2

cdr3_aa: CATTGGNHQPQHF
cdr3_nt: TGTGCCACGACAGGGGGCAACCATCAGCCCCAGCATTTT
j_call: TRBJ1-5
clone_size: -
v_call: TRBV6-6
d_call: TRBD1

cdr3_aa: CASGGGGPDYGYTF
cdr3_nt: TGTGCCAGCGGGGGCGGGGGACCCGACTATGGCTACACCTTC
j_call: TRBJ1-2
clone_size: -
v_call: TRBV2
d_call: -

cdr3_aa: CASSIGQGMEKLFF
cdr3_nt: TGTGCCAGCAGTATAGGACAGGGGATGGAAAAACTGTTTTTT
j_call: TRBJ1-4
clone_size: -
v_call: TRBV27
d_call: TRBD1

cdr3_aa: CATSDPGYDSTDTQYF
cdr3_nt: TGTGCCACCAGTGATCCAGGGTATGATTCCACAGATACGCAGTATTTT
j_call: TRBJ2-3
clone_size: -
v_call: TRBV24-1
d_call: -

cdr3_aa: CSASGAGSQYF
cdr3_nt: TGCAGTGCTAGTGGCGCGGGATCGCAGTATTTT
j_call: TRBJ2-3
clone_size: -
v_call: TRBV20-1
d_call: -

cdr3_aa: CSVQMADRGSQPQHF
cdr3_nt: TGCAGCGTGCAGATGGCGGACAGGGGGAGTCAGCCCCAGCATTTT
j_call: TRBJ1-5
clone_size: few
v_call: TRBV29-1
d_call: TRBD1

cdr3_aa: CATSPVNTGELFF
cdr3_nt: TGCGCCACTAGCCCAGTGAACACCGGGGAGCTGTTTTTT
j_call: TRBJ2-2
clone_size: -
v_call: TRBV5-1
d_call: -

cdr3_aa: CASSQGSQGGEKLFF
cdr3_nt: TGTGCCAGCAGCCAAGGGTCACAGGGGGGAGAAAAACTGTTTTTT
j_call: TRBJ1-4
clone_size: -
v_call: TRBV4-2
d_call: TRBD1

cdr3_aa: CASSSGALQETQYF
cdr3_nt: TGCGCCAGCAGTTCCGGAGCCCTTCAAGAGACCCAGTACTTC
j_call: TRBJ2-5
clone_size: -
v_call: TRBV5-1
d_call: -

cdr3_aa: CASSQDPQGGNTQYF
cdr3_nt: TGCGCCAGCAGCCAAGATCCCCAGGGGGGAAATACGCAGTATTTT
j_call: TRBJ2-3
clone_size: -
v_call: TRBV4-3
d_call: -

cdr3_aa: CAIGWVQGTDTQYF
cdr3_nt: TGTGCCATCGGGTGGGTACAGGGCACAGATACGCAGTATTTT
j_call: TRBJ2-3
clone_size: once
v_call: TRBV10-3
d_call: -

cdr3_aa: CASSLFASGVKNIQYF
cdr3_nt: TGTGCCAGCAGCTTATTCGCTAGCGGGGTCAAAAACATTCAGTACTTC
j_call: TRBJ2-4
clone_size: -
v_call: TRBV7-2
d_call: TRBD2

cdr3_aa: CAWSVQGFQFF
cdr3_nt: TGTGCCTGGAGTGTACAGGGATTCCAGTTCTTC
j_call: TRBJ2-1
clone_size: -
v_call: TRBV30
d_call: -

cdr3_aa: CASSPLVGVTEAFF
cdr3_nt: TGTGCCAGCAGCCCCCTGGTAGGGGTTACTGAAGCTTTCTTT
j_call: TRBJ1-1
clone_size: once
v_call: TRBV11-2
d_call: -

cdr3_aa: CSVVGQDTEAFF
cdr3_nt: TGCAGCGTTGTGGGACAAGACACTGAAGCTTTCTTT
j_call: TRBJ1-1
clone_size: once
v_call: TRBV29-1
d_call: -

cdr3_aa: CASSSGQVYGYTF
cdr3_nt: TGCGCCAGCAGCTCCGGACAGGTCTATGGCTACACCTTC
j_call: TRBJ1-2
clone_size: -
v_call: TRBV5-1
d_call: TRBD1

cdr3_aa: CASTEVLTRKLFF
cdr3_nt: TGTGCCAGCACCGAGGTACTGACTAGGAAACTGTTTTTT
j_call: TRBJ1-4
clone_size: -
v_call: TRBV2
d_call: -

cdr3_aa: CASSLGGQGAGGTLHF
cdr3_nt: TGTGCCAGCAGCTTGGGAGGACAGGGGGCGGGTGGGACCCTCCACTTT
j_call: TRBJ1-6
clone_size: -
v_call: TRBV7-2
d_call: TRBD1

cdr3_aa: CASTLETRLGDTQYF
cdr3_nt: TGTGCCAGCACCCTGGAGACGCGTCTTGGAGATACGCAGTATTTT
j_call: TRBJ2-3
clone_size: -
v_call: TRBV2
d_call: -

cdr3_aa: CASSLALGQYRDTQYF
cdr3_nt: TGTGCCAGCAGCTTAGCCTTGGGACAATATAGGGATACGCAGTATTTT
j_call: TRBJ2-3
clone_size: -
v_call: TRBV7-6
d_call: -

cdr3_aa: CASSYGRQGVSPLHF
cdr3_nt: TGTGCCAGCAGTTATGGTCGACAGGGGGTTTCACCCCTCCACTTT
j_call: TRBJ1-6
clone_size: once
v_call: TRBV6-5
d_call: TRBD1

cdr3_aa: CASSFLGGVGETQYF
cdr3_nt: TGTGCCAGCAGCTTTCTCGGCGGGGTGGGAGAGACCCAGTACTTC
j_call: TRBJ2-5
clone_size: -
v_call: TRBV11-2
d_call: -

cdr3_aa: CASSVGQDTQAYGYTF
cdr3_nt: TGTGCCAGCAGCGTAGGTCAGGACACGCAAGCCTATGGCTACACCTTC
j_call: TRBJ1-2
clone_size: -
v_call: TRBV9
d_call: -

cdr3_aa: CASSQTGLNSPLHF
cdr3_nt: TGTGCCAGTAGTCAGACAGGCCTTAATTCACCCCTCCACTTT
j_call: TRBJ1-6
clone_size: -
v_call: TRBV19
d_call: -

cdr3_aa: CASSYSVTVNEKLFF
cdr3_nt: TGTGCCAGCAGTTACTCGGTCACAGTTAATGAAAAACTGTTTTTT
j_call: TRBJ1-4
clone_size: -
v_call: TRBV6-5
d_call: -

cdr3_aa: CASSPPTQGGARNEQFF
cdr3_nt: TGTGCCAGCTCACCACCAACTCAAGGGGGCGCCCGAAATGAGCAGTTCTTC
j_call: TRBJ2-1
clone_size: -
v_call: TRBV18
d_call: TRBD1

cdr3_aa: CAWSVQGRDTEAFF
cdr3_nt: TGTGCCTGGAGTGTACAAGGGAGGGACACTGAAGCTTTCTTT
j_call: TRBJ1-1
clone_size: -
v_call: TRBV30
d_call: -

cdr3_aa: CASSLAHGNTIYF
cdr3_nt: TGTGCCAGCAGTTTGGCCCATGGAAACACCATATATTTT
j_call: TRBJ1-3
clone_size: -
v_call: TRBV12-3/TRBV12-4
d_call: -

cdr3_aa: CATSDLNQEWEYF
cdr3_nt: TGTGCCACCAGTGATTTGAACCAGGAATGGGAGTATTTT
j_call: TRBJ2-3
clone_size: -
v_call: TRBV24-1
d_call: -

cdr3_aa: CASNQFRSQETQYF
cdr3_nt: TGTGCCAGCAATCAGTTTAGGAGTCAAGAGACCCAGTACTTC
j_call: TRBJ2-5
clone_size: -
v_call: TRBV2
d_call: -

cdr3_aa: CASSDEDRLNSPLHF
cdr3_nt: TGTGCCAGCAGCGACGAGGACAGACTTAATTCACCCCTCCACTTT
j_call: TRBJ1-6
clone_size: few
v_call: TRBV9
d_call: -

cdr3_aa: CASSKFRGGNEQFF
cdr3_nt: TGTGCCAGTAGTAAGTTCCGGGGGGGCAATGAGCAGTTCTTC
j_call: TRBJ2-1
clone_size: -
v_call: TRBV19
d_call: TRBD2

cdr3_aa: CASSSGGILAGEHSGELFF
cdr3_nt: TGTGCTAGCAGCTCAGGGGGCATCCTAGCGGGAGAGCACTCCGGGGAGCTGTTTTTT
j_call: TRBJ2-2
clone_size: few
v_call: TRBV7-7
d_call: TRBD2

cdr3_aa: CASSLVGEGGSNEQFF
cdr3_nt: TGTGCCAGCAGCTTAGTCGGGGAGGGAGGATCGAATGAGCAGTTCTTC
j_call: TRBJ2-1
clone_size: -
v_call: TRBV13
d_call: TRBD2

cdr3_aa: CASSPQGSGANVLTF
cdr3_nt: TGTGCCAGCAGCCCACAGGGGTCTGGGGCCAACGTCCTGACTTTC
j_call: TRBJ2-6
clone_size: -
v_call: TRBV2
d_call: TRBD1

cdr3_aa: CASSDGRGRQETQYF
cdr3_nt: TGTGCCAGCAGTGACGGCAGGGGGCGTCAAGAGACCCAGTACTTC
j_call: TRBJ2-5
clone_size: -
v_call: TRBV2
d_call: TRBD1

cdr3_aa: CASSRATGSETQYF
cdr3_nt: TGTGCCAGCAGCAGAGCGACAGGGTCAGAGACCCAGTACTTC
j_call: TRBJ2-5
clone_size: -
v_call: TRBV7-9
d_call: TRBD1

cdr3_aa: CASSKTMVDPVGYTF
cdr3_nt: TGCGCCAGCAGCAAGACAATGGTTGATCCCGTGGGCTACACCTTC
j_call: TRBJ1-2
clone_size: -
v_call: TRBV5-1
d_call: -